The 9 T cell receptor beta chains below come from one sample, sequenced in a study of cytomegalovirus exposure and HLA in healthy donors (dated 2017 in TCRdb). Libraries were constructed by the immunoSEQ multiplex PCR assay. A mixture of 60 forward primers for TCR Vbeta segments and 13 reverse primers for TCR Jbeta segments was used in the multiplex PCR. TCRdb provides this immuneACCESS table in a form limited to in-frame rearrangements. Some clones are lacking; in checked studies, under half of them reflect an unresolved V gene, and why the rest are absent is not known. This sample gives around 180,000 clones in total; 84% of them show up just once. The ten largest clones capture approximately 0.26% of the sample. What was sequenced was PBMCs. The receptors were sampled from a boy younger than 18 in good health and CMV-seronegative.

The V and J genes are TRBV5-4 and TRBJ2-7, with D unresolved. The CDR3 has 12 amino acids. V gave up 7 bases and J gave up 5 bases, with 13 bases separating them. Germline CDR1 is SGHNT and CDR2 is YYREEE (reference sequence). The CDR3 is CASSTAENEQYF. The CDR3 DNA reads TGTGCCAGCTCTACAGCAGAAAACGAGCAGTACTTC.

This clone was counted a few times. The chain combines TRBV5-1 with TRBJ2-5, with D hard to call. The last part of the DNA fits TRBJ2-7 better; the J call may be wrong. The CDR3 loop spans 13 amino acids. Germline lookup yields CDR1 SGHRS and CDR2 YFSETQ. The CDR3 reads CASSPARDYEQYF. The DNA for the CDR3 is TGCGCCAGCAGCCCTGCCAGAGACTACGAGCAGTACTTC.

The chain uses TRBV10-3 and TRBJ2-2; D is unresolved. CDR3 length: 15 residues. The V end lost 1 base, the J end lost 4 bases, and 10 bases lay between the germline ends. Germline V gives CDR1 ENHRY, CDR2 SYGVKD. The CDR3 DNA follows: TGTGCCATCAGTGAGTTTAATACTATCACCGGGGAGCTGTTTTTT. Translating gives CAISEFNTITGELFF.

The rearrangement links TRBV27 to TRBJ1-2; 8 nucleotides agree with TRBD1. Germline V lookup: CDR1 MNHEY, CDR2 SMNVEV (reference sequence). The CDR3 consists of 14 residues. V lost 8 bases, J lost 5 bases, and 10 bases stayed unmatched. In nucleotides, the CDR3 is TGTGCCAGCGGTGAGACAGGGGCGGGGTATGGCTACACCTTC. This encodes CASGETGAGYGYTF.

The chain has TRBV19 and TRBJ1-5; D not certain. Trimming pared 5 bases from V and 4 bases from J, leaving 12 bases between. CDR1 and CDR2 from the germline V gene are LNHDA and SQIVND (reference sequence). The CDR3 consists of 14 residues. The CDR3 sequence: CASSFSVFNQPQHF. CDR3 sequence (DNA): TGTGCCAGTAGTTTTTCGGTCTTTAATCAGCCCCAGCATTTT.

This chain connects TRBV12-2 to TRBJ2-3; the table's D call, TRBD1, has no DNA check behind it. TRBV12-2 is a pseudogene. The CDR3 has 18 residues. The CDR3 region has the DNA TGTGCAAGTCGCTTAGCGGGACAGGGAGGTATTGGCACAGATACGCAGTATTTT. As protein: CASRLAGQGGIGTDTQYF.

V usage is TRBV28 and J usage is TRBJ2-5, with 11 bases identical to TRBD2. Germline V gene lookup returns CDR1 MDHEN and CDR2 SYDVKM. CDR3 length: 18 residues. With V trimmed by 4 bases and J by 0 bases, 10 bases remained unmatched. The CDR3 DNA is TGTGCCAGCAGTTCCTACTCCTGGGGACTAGCGGACCAAGAGACCCAGTACTTC. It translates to CASSSYSWGLADQETQYF.

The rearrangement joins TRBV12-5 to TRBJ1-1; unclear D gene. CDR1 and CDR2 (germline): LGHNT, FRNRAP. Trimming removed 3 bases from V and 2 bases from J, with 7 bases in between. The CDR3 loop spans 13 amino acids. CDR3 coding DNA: TGTGCTAGTGGTTTTCGGGGAAACACTGAAGCTTTCTTT. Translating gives CASGFRGNTEAFF.

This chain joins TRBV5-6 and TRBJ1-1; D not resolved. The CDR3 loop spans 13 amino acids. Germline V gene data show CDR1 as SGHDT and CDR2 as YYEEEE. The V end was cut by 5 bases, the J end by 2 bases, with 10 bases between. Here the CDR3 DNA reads TGTGCCAGCAGAATCGGACTTAACACTGAAGCTTTCTTT. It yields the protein CASRIGLNTEAFF. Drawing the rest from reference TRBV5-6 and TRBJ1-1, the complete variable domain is DAGVTQSPTHLIKTRGQQVTLRCSPKSGHDTVSWYQQALGQGPQFIFQYYEEEERQRGNFPDRFSGHQFPNYSSELNVNALLLGDSALYLCASRIGLNTEAFFGQGTRLTVV.